This T cell receptor (beta chain) was observed in a study of cytomegalovirus exposure and HLA in healthy donors. The primer mix had 60 Vbeta and 13 Jbeta primers. Method: immunoSEQ multiplex PCR; TCRdb's copy keeps in-frame clones and lacks some. Among under 150,000 clones listed, roughly 83% were seen once. V gave up 5 bases and J gave up 0 bases, with 9 bases separating them. CDR1 is LNHDA, CDR2 SQIVND, per germline (reference sequence). CDR3 length equals 14 residues. Points on this clone: Its antigen is unidentified.

Notes on the study in general: The study reported that TCR beta sequences accurately predicted HLA-A and HLA-B alleles in most subjects.

This TCR was sampled from a young man in good health and CMV-seronegative. The chain links TRBV19 to TRBJ2-3, with D unclear. The sample consisted of PBMCs. The CDR3 loop reads CASSPVSSTDTQYF. The CDR3 DNA follows: TGTGCCAGTAGTCCCGTATCTAGCACAGATACGCAGTATTTT.